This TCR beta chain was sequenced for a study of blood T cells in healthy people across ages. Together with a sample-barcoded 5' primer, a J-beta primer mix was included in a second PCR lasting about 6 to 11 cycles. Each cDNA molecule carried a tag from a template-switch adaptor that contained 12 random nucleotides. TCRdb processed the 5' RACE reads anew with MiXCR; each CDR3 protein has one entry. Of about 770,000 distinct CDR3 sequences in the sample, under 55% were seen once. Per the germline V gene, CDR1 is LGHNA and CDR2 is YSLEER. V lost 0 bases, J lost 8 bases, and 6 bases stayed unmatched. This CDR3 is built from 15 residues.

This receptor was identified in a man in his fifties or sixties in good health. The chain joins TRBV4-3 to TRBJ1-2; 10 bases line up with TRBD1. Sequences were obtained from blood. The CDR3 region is CASSQEMWTGGGYTF. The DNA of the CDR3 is TGCGCCAGCAGCCAAGAGATGTGGACAGGGGGAGGCTACACCTTC.